The next 21 T cell receptor beta chains were all read from a single sample in a study of blood T cell repertoires in COVID-19 (TCRdb year 2020). Library preparation employed the immunoSEQ multiplex PCR assay. Held by TCRdb, this immuneACCESS table contains in-frame sequences only and omits some clones. Under half of the omission traces to an unresolved V gene where checked; the cause of the rest is unknown. The sample data list 270,000 or so clones, and 82% of these were observed just once. 3.1% of the sample comes from the top ten. Specimen: peripheral blood. The source is a woman aged 18-29 years with acute or convalescent COVID-19.

This rearrangement joins TRBV18 to TRBJ1-1; D not certain. In germline, CDR1 is KGHSH, CDR2 LQKENI. Trimming cost V 3 bases and J 1 base, with 6 bases left between them. This CDR3 has 13 amino acids. The CDR3: CASSPGRNTEAFF. CDR3 nucleotides: TGTGCCAGCTCACCGGGCAGGAACACTGAAGCTTTCTTT. Together with reference TRBV18 and TRBJ1-1, the CDR3 gives the full variable domain: NAGVMQNPRHLVRRRGQEARLRCSPMKGHSHVYWYRQLPEEGLKFMVYLQKENIIDESGMPKERFSAEFPKEGPSILRIQQVVRGDSAAYFCASSPGRNTEAFFGQGTRLTVV.

The rearrangement joins TRBV6-5 to TRBJ1-1; D remains ambiguous. Trimming took 2 bases from V and 11 from J, leaving 15 bases between them. This CDR3 has 13 amino acids. CDR1 MNHEY and CDR2 SVGAGI come from the germline V gene. In nucleotides, the CDR3 is TGTGCCAGCAGTTACCCTCCGAATTGGGAGGCTTTCTTT. Its translation is CASSYPPNWEAFF.

The rearrangement links TRBV3-1 (or the pseudogene TRBV3-2) to TRBJ1-1, with a weak D call TRBD1 (5 bases). Germline CDR1 and CDR2: LGHDT and YNNKEL (reference sequence). This CDR3 is built from 13 residues. Trimming removed 5 bases from V and 1 base from J, with 8 bases in between. CDR3 protein: CASSKTENTEAFF. The CDR3 coding sequence is TGTGCCAGCAGCAAGACAGAGAACACTGAAGCTTTCTTT.

The chain links TRBV7-8 to TRBJ2-7; D perhaps matches TRBD2 (5 bases). The CDR3 consists of 17 residues. V lost 0 bases and J lost 0, with 15 bases in between. Germline V lookup: CDR1 SGHVS, CDR2 FQNEAQ. CDR3 bases: TGTGCCAGCAGCTTAGCGCGCTTCCGGGAAATCTCCTACGAGCAGTACTTC. Its protein is CASSLARFREISYEQYF.

The V gene is TRBV18, the J gene TRBJ2-3; D may be TRBD1 (6 bases). The CDR3 contains 13 residues. CDR1 and CDR2 from the germline V gene are KGHSH and LQKENI. Deletions cut 3 bases from V and 4 bases from J, with 8 bases between. CDR3 amino acids: CASSPTGSDTQYF. CDR3 bases: TGTGCCAGCTCACCCACAGGGTCAGATACGCAGTATTTT.

The J gene is TRBJ2-1, the V gene TRBV6-2 or TRBV6-3, with D possibly matching TRBD2 (6 bases). The germline V gene encodes CDR1 MNHEY and CDR2 SVGEGT. Trimming shortened V by 1 base and J by 2 bases, and 12 bases separated the two germline ends. This CDR3 spans 16 amino acids. The CDR3 loop is CASSYLGLRPYNEQFF. CDR3 nucleotides: TGTGCCAGCAGTTACTTGGGACTTCGCCCCTACAATGAGCAGTTCTTC.

The CDR3 region is CATSRDYSGFNEQFF. DNA of the CDR3: TGTGCCACCAGCAGAGATTACAGCGGGTTCAATGAGCAGTTCTTC. The chain couples TRBV15 to TRBJ2-1; tentative D call: TRBD2 (6 bases). The length of the CDR3 is 15 residues. Per the germline V gene, CDR1 is LNHNV and CDR2 is YYDKDF (reference sequence). V was clipped by 0 bases and J by 6 bases, with 12 bases between them.

This chain joins TRBV27 and TRBJ2-5; TRBD2 agrees at 7 bases. Trimming took 2 bases from V and 7 from J; bases not matched to a gene: 4. The CDR3 covers 13 residues. CDR1 and CDR2 from the germline V gene are MNHEY and SMNVEV (reference sequence). The CDR3 DNA reads as TGTGCCAGCAGTTTAGCGGGAGCGGGGACCCAGTACTTC. Translation: CASSLAGAGTQYF.

The chain combines TRBV10-1 with TRBJ2-3; 8 positions match TRBD2. The CDR3 extends over 18 amino acids. V gave up 0 bases and J gave up 0 bases; unmatched junction bases: 8. Germline lookup yields CDR1 WNHNN and CDR2 SYGVQD (reference sequence). The CDR3 sequence: CASSESQREGYSTDTQYF. CDR3 DNA sequence: TGCGCCAGCAGTGAGTCTCAACGGGAGGGCTATAGCACAGATACGCAGTATTTT.

The CDR3 nucleotides are TGTGCCAGTACCAAACCCGGGACAGGGAACACTGAAGCTTTCTTT. Amino acid sequence: CASTKPGTGNTEAFF. This sequence joins TRBV19 and TRBJ1-1; 8 nucleotides agree with TRBD1. Per the germline V gene, CDR1 is LNHDA and CDR2 is SQIVND (reference sequence). The CDR3 sequence is 15 residues long. Trimming at V came to 7 bases and at J to 1 base, leaving 8 bases not matched to a gene. The complete variable domain, with remaining parts taken from reference TRBV19 and TRBJ1-1, reads DGGITQSPKYLFRKEGQNVTLSCEQNLNHDAMYWYRQDPGQGLRLIYYSQIVNDFQKGDIAEGYSVSREKKESFPLTVTSAQKNPTAFYLCASTKPGTGNTEAFFGQGTRLTVV.

This chain joins TRBV7-2 and TRBJ1-5; TRBD1 might be the D (5 bases). V was cut by 5 bases and J by 7 bases, with 12 bases left in between. CDR1 and CDR2 from the germline V gene are SGHTA and FQGNSA. This CDR3 region has 13 residues. CDR3 sequence reads: CASSPRVQQPQHF. The CDR3 coding sequence is TGTGCCAGCAGCCCCAGGGTACAGCAGCCCCAGCATTTT.

The chain carries TRBV9 and TRBJ2-3; 7 nucleotides agree with TRBD2. Germline CDR1 SGDLS, CDR2 YYNGEE. The CDR3 has 16 residues. V dropped 3 bases and J dropped 0; count of bases not matched to a gene: 7. The CDR3 DNA reads TGTGCCAGCAGCGCCAGAGCGGGAAGGAGCACAGATACGCAGTATTTT. Protein product: CASSARAGRSTDTQYF. Filled out from reference TRBV9 and TRBJ2-3, the complete variable domain reads DSGVTQTPKHLITATGQRVTLRCSPRSGDLSVYWYQQSLDQGLQFLIQYYNGEERAKGNILERFSAQQFPDLHSELNLSSLELGDSALYFCASSARAGRSTDTQYFGPGTRLTVL.

The rearrangement joins TRBV7-2 to TRBJ2-1; D unresolved. The V end was cut by 4 bases, the J end by 9 bases, with 7 bases between. Germline assignment: CDR1 SGHTA and CDR2 FQGNSA. The CDR3 covers 11 residues. This CDR3 is CASSSGFEQFF. The CDR3 DNA reads TGTGCCAGCAGCTCCGGTTTTGAGCAGTTCTTC. Full variable domain (rest looked up from reference TRBV7-2 and TRBJ2-1): GAGVSQSPSNKVTEKGKDVELRCDPISGHTALYWYRQSLGQGLEFLIYFQGNSAPDKSGLPSDRFSAERTGGSVSTLTIQRTQQEDSAVYLCASSSGFEQFFGPGTRLTVL.

The chain couples TRBV27 to TRBJ2-1; 8 bases agree with TRBD2. The germline V gene has CDR1 MNHEY and CDR2 SMNVEV (reference sequence). After removal of 5 bases from V and 8 bases from J, the junction contained 11 bases not matched to a gene. This CDR3 spans 15 amino acids. CDR3 protein: CASSPKAGVVHEQFF. The CDR3 region has the DNA TGTGCCAGCAGTCCTAAAGCGGGAGTAGTGCATGAGCAGTTCTTC.

This clone was counted a few times. V usage is TRBV4-3 and J usage is TRBJ2-1; D is ambiguous. This CDR3 has 14 amino acids. Germline-derived CDR1 and CDR2 are LGHNA and YSLEER. Trimming removed 6 bases at V and 6 bases at J, with 15 bases between. This CDR3 is CASSPNLEFNEQFF. The CDR3 DNA reads TGCGCCAGCAGTCCCAACCTAGAATTCAATGAGCAGTTCTTC.

The V and J genes are TRBV7-9 and TRBJ2-2; D possibly corresponds to TRBD2 (5 bases). This CDR3 comprises 17 residues. Germline V gene sequence: CDR1 SEHNR, CDR2 FQNEAQ (reference sequence). V was clipped by 5 bases and J by 8 bases, with 24 bases between them. CDR3 region: CASSRTLGSASAGELFF. CDR3 bases: TGTGCCAGCAGCCGAACCCTGGGTAGCGCATCAGCAGGGGAGCTGTTTTTT.

This clone is a singleton in its sample. The chain links TRBV4-3 to TRBJ2-3, with TRBD2 matching 9 bases. Losses at the gene ends were 3 bases for V and 6 bases for J; bases not matched to a gene: 4. The CDR3 has 14 residues. Germline V lookup: CDR1 LGHNA, CDR2 YSLEER. The CDR3: CASSHGTSRDTQYF. DNA for the CDR3: TGCGCCAGCAGCCACGGGACTAGCAGGGATACGCAGTATTTT.

V is TRBV11-2 and J is TRBJ2-1; 9 nucleotides line up with TRBD2. Germline loops: CDR1 SGHAT, CDR2 FQNNGV. The length of the CDR3 is 15 residues. The trim removed 5 bases at V and 4 bases at J, leaving 6 bases unmatched. The CDR3 sequence is CASSLRTSAYNEQFF. The CDR3 region has the DNA TGTGCCAGCAGCCTCCGGACTAGCGCATACAATGAGCAGTTCTTC.

The V and J genes are TRBV6-6 and TRBJ1-3; 7 positions match TRBD1. CDR1 and CDR2 from the germline V gene are MNHNY and SVGAGI (reference sequence). With 2 bases clipped from V and 4 bases from J, the junction kept 8 bases outside the gene matches. This CDR3 contains 16 residues. CDR3 coding DNA: TGTGCCAGCAGTTACGTACAGGGGCCGGAGGGAAACACCATATATTTT. Amino acids: CASSYVQGPEGNTIYF.

This chain uses TRBV9 with TRBJ2-1; TRBD2 matches 12 bases. With 4 bases clipped from V and 11 bases from J, the junction kept 7 bases outside the gene matches. This CDR3 has 14 residues. Germline V lookup: CDR1 SGDLS, CDR2 YYNGEE. This CDR3 reads CASSIGLAGLKQFF. The CDR3 DNA is TGTGCCAGCAGCATAGGACTAGCGGGACTTAAGCAGTTCTTC.

The chain is built from TRBV6-2 or TRBV6-3 and TRBJ2-1; D is perhaps TRBD1 (6 bases). V lost 2 bases, J lost 8 bases, and 13 bases lay in between. The germline gives CDR1 MNHEY, CDR2 SVGEGT. This CDR3 has 14 amino acids. The CDR3 bases are TGTGCCAGCAGTTACGTGGGGGCGTTGGATGAGCAGTTCTTC. It translates to CASSYVGALDEQFF.